A selection of T cell receptor beta chains follows, all from one sample in a study of Ad26.COV2.S vaccination and SARS-CoV-2 variants. Some clones are missing from TCRdb's copy, which holds only in-frame ones; the method was immunoSEQ multiplex PCR. Of around 400,000 clones listed, 75% to 95% are singletons. The sequences come from peripheral blood, collected in a trial of Ad26.COV2.S vaccine versus placebo. The receptors were sampled from a person between 18 and 65 years old who received the Ad26.COV2.S COVID-19 vaccine or a placebo. Both conserved end residues are part of each CDR3. The D gene is left open where the match is weak. Rows may omit the clone size; those that give it use once, few, many or a size class.

d_call	clone_size	j_call	v_call	cdr3_nt	cdr3_aa
NA	NA	TRBJ1-1	TRBV9	TGTGCCAGCAGCGTTTTCGGAACAAACACTGAAGCTTTCTTT	CASSVFGTNTEAFF
TRBD2	NA	TRBJ2-3	TRBV7-9	TGTGCCAGCAGCACCCTAGCGGGAGGTATCACAGATACGCAGTATTTT	CASSTLAGGITDTQYF
TRBD2	NA	TRBJ2-1	TRBV4-3	TGCGCCAGCAGCCAGGGACTAGTTCCTGAGCAGTTCTTC	CASSQGLVPEQFF
NA	NA	TRBJ2-4	TRBV5-5	TGTGCCAGCAGCTTTTCGGGGCAGAGGAACATTCAGTACTTC	CASSFSGQRNIQYF
NA	NA	TRBJ1-5	TRBV11-2	TGTGCCAGCAGCTGGACAGATGATCAGCCCCAGCATTTT	CASSWTDDQPQHF
NA	NA	TRBJ2-5	TRBV4-3	TGCGCCAGCAGCCAAGATAGACAGGGAGGATGGGAGACCCAGTACTTC	CASSQDRQGGWETQYF
NA	NA	TRBJ2-3	TRBV20-1	TGCAGTGCTAGTACAGAGGGGGTAGGGGGCACAGATACGCAGTATTTT	CSASTEGVGGTDTQYF
NA	NA	TRBJ1-1	TRBV5-8	TGTGCCAGCAGCTTGTGGGAGGGAAAGGGTGAAGCTTTCTTT	CASSLWEGKGEAFF
NA	NA	TRBJ2-7	TRBV6-5	TGTGCCAGCACCACAGTTCACAGGGATGCCTACGAGCAGTACTTC	CASTTVHRDAYEQYF
TRBD1	NA	TRBJ2-1	TRBV19	TGTGCCACCGACAGGGGCAATGAGCAGTTCTTC	CATDRGNEQFF
NA	NA	TRBJ2-7	TRBV11-3	TGTGCCAGCAGCTTAGATGCCGGGACCTACGAGCAGTACTTC	CASSLDAGTYEQYF
TRBD2	NA	TRBJ2-1	TRBV29-1	TGCAGCGTGGACGAGGGACTAGGAAATGAGCAGTTCTTC	CSVDEGLGNEQFF
TRBD1	NA	TRBJ2-5	TRBV5-1	TGCGCCAGCAGTGCCGGGACAGGGACTCAAGAGACCCAGTACTTC	CASSAGTGTQETQYF
NA	NA	TRBJ2-3	TRBV5-6	TGTGCCAGCAGCTTGGACGCGGCTAGCACAGATACGCAGTATTTT	CASSLDAASTDTQYF
NA	NA	TRBJ2-4	TRBV5-1	TGCGCCAGCAGCTTCCTAGGATTGTCGGACATTCAGTACTTC	CASSFLGLSDIQYF
NA	NA	TRBJ1-1	TRBV6-2/TRBV6-3	TGTGCCAGCATCCCGGGAGTGAACACTGAAGCTTTCTTT	CASIPGVNTEAFF
NA	NA	TRBJ1-5	TRBV5-4	TGTGCCAGCAGCTTTGGGGGGGATAGCAATCAGCCCCAGCATTTT	CASSFGGDSNQPQHF
NA	NA	TRBJ1-2	TRBV28	TGTGCCAGCAGATCACCGACAGGCCCTTGGGGCTACACCTTC	CASRSPTGPWGYTF
TRBD2	NA	TRBJ2-3	TRBV6-5	TGTGCCAGCAGTTACGGGCTAGCGGGATCTGTGCAGTATTTT	CASSYGLAGSVQYF
NA	NA	TRBJ2-7	TRBV3-1/TRBV3-2	TGTGCCAGCAGCCAAGACGGAACGACCGGCGAGCAGTACTTC	CASSQDGTTGEQYF
NA	NA	TRBJ2-7	TRBV7-8	TGTGCCAGCAGCTCCTCCGGGACTGGGACCTACGAGCAGTACTTC	CASSSSGTGTYEQYF
TRBD1	once	TRBJ1-2	TRBV7-9	TGTGCCAGCAGCCCAGGGGGCGCCGGGTTCTATGGCTACACCTTC	CASSPGGAGFYGYTF